This paragraph covers one T cell receptor beta chain sequence. The antigen is not known. This record belongs to a study of Graves' ophthalmopathy and Graves' hyperthyroidism. Study background: The collection of peripheral blood took place at initial diagnosis, before any treatment.

Study-wide points: From stable hyperthyroidism, ophthalmopathy was separated by a 13-signature model with roughly 89% sensitivity and around 79% specificity. Detection in blood was also observed for most expanded thyroid clonotypes above 0.001 frequency.

Deletions cut 4 bases from V and 0 bases from J, with 13 bases between. Germline V gene sequence: CDR1 LNHDA, CDR2 SQIVND (reference sequence). The CDR3 totals 16 residues. Exclusion criteria comprised other autoimmune diseases, uncontrolled infections, pregnancy or lactation in patients. The authors amplified TCR beta CDR3 regions, and they did so from RNA transcripts for repertoire sequencing. RT-PCR in the first round used HTBI primers; a second-round multiplex PCR followed. MiXCR, applied by TCRdb to the multiplex PCR reads, yields one record per CDR3 protein. The sample lists about 380,000 distinct CDR3 sequences, 15% seen once, with about 7% in the top ten.

The rearrangement uses TRBV19 and TRBJ1-5; D remains unclear. The TCR comes from a woman aged 18-30 years with stable Graves' hyperthyroidism. Sequenced sample: peripheral blood. DNA for the CDR3: TGTGCCAGTAGTAAAGTGGGAGTTTATAGCAATCAGCCCCAGCATTTT. Translation: CASSKVGVYSNQPQHF.